This T cell receptor (beta chain) was retrieved from a study of early T cells in non-severe SARS-CoV-2 infection. Findings and limits, study-wide: VDJdb matching, biased toward anti-spike CD8 responses, missed private and CD4 specificities.

Details on this clonotype: Its antigen is currently unknown.

As part of library construction, unique molecular identifiers were attached to individual cDNA molecules. TCRdb itself ran the 5' RACE reads through MiXCR, one entry per CDR3 protein. The sample lists roughly 51,000 distinct CDR3 sequences, about 8% occurring once. The source material was whole blood, sampled at baseline. This TCR was sampled from an adult who was a healthcare worker with PCR-confirmed SARS-CoV-2 infection or an uninfected control (not recorded which).

Here the CDR3 reads CASSTGGYEQYF. DNA for the CDR3: TGTGCCAGCAGCACAGGGGGCTACGAGCAGTACTTC. The chain uses TRBV7-9 and TRBJ2-7; 8 bases align to TRBD1. Germline trimming cut 5 bases from V and 3 bases from J; bases unmatched to any gene: 0. The V gene's germline CDR1 is SEHNR and CDR2 FQNEAQ (reference sequence). The CDR3 covers 12 residues.